The 25 T cell receptor beta chains below all came from one sample that was sequenced in a study of human T cells and chemical hapten exposure. TCRdb recomputed calls from the RACE reads with MiXCR, one row per CDR3 protein. The sample has 180,000 or so distinct CDR3 sequences, roughly 30% seen once; the top ten hold roughly 3%. Time point denoted: pre-sensitization, week 0. Treatment of the sample: therapeutic diphenylcyclopropenone sensitization with weekly scalp DPC. Here the sequenced sample was whole blood, taken in connection with sensitization to the hapten diphenylcyclopropenone (DPC). Receptor source: a woman in her twenties or thirties with alopecia areata. Some clones in this sample may be carry-over from other donors' samples.

This rearrangement joins TRBV7-6 to TRBJ1-5; 7 nucleotides line up with TRBD1. This CDR3 has 14 residues. Germline values: CDR1 SGHVS, CDR2 FNYEAQ. V lost 3 bases to trimming and J lost 4 bases; unmatched junction nucleotides: 3. This CDR3 reads CASSLTGNNQPQHF. The CDR3 DNA follows: TGTGCCAGCAGCTTGACAGGGAATAATCAGCCCCAGCATTTT. The whole variable domain, remainder taken from reference TRBV7-6 and TRBJ1-5, is GAGVSQSPRYKVTKRGQDVALRCDPISGHVSLYWYRQALGQGPEFLTYFNYEAQQDKSGLPNDRFSAERPEGSISTLTIQRTEQRDSAMYRCASSLTGNNQPQHFGDGTRLSIL.

The chain couples TRBV7-9 to TRBJ2-1, with 13 positions matching TRBD2. This CDR3 has 19 residues. From germline, CDR1 is SEHNR and CDR2 FQNEAQ (reference sequence). Trimming took 5 bases from V and 5 from J; bases not matched to a gene: 15. The CDR3 loop is CASSTPRPGLAGLNNEQFF. The CDR3, as DNA: TGTGCCAGCAGCACGCCACGGCCGGGACTAGCGGGGCTTAACAATGAGCAGTTCTTC.

The chain links TRBV10-3 to TRBJ2-1; possible D gene TRBD1, 6 bases. Trimming stripped 2 bases from V and 0 bases from J, with 8 bases between. This CDR3 contains 15 residues. CDR1 ENHRY and CDR2 SYGVKD come from the germline V gene. The CDR3 protein is CAISEGQSSYNEQFF. Here the CDR3 DNA reads TGTGCCATCAGTGAGGGACAGAGCTCCTACAATGAGCAGTTCTTC.

In DNA form, the CDR3 reads TGTGCCAGCAGCGTAGGGATGGGAGGGCAAGAGACCCAGTACTTC. Amino acids: CASSVGMGGQETQYF. This chain uses TRBV9 with TRBJ2-5, with 7 bases aligning to TRBD2. The CDR3 consists of 15 residues. Trimming removed 0 bases from V and 2 bases from J; junction bases left unmatched: 4. CDR1 is SGDLS, CDR2 YYNGEE, per germline.

The chain links TRBV9 to TRBJ2-1; the match to TRBD2 covers 10 bases. Germline lookup yields CDR1 SGDLS and CDR2 YYNGEE. CDR3 length: 16 amino acids. The junction had 11 bases not matched to a gene; V was cut back by 5 bases and J by 6 bases. The DNA of the CDR3 is TGTGCCAGCAGTTCGGAAGCGGGAGGGCTTGCCAATGAGCAGTTCTTC. This gives the protein CASSSEAGGLANEQFF. The variable domain in full, with the rest retrieved from reference TRBV9 and TRBJ2-1, is DSGVTQTPKHLITATGQRVTLRCSPRSGDLSVYWYQQSLDQGLQFLIQYYNGEERAKGNILERFSAQQFPDLHSELNLSSLELGDSALYFCASSSEAGGLANEQFFGPGTRLTVL.

This clonotype was recorded a few times. J is TRBJ1-5 and V is TRBV28; D not resolved. V lost 5 bases, J lost 7 bases, and 18 bases lay in between. This CDR3 contains 15 residues. CDR1 is MDHEN and CDR2 is SYDVKM in the germline V gene. This CDR3 is CASSTRMRGIQPQHF. The CDR3 DNA sequence: TGTGCCAGCAGTACTAGGATGCGGGGAATCCAGCCCCAGCATTTT.

About this clonotype itself: The CDR3 carries no conserved terminal phenylalanine or tryptophan, so it likely arises from a read error. The limits of the CDR3 on the DNA are not certain, so only TCRdb's listed CDR3 is given. This chain connects TRBV20-1 to TRBJ1-2; the table's TRBD1 call for D was not verified on the DNA. A total of 12 residues make up the CDR3, ends included. Germline CDR1 reads DFQATT; CDR2 reads SNEGSKA (reference sequence). CDR3 in amino acids: CSARDDPGQLRV.

This clonotype has just a few counts. The chain carries TRBV7-2 and TRBJ2-1; possible D gene TRBD1, 6 bases. V was cut by 0 bases and J by 6 bases, with 12 bases left in between. Germline-derived CDR1 and CDR2 are SGHTA and FQGNSA. This CDR3 has 15 residues. The CDR3 here is CASSLAPQGFNEQFF. Here the CDR3 DNA reads TGTGCCAGCAGCTTAGCCCCACAGGGATTCAATGAGCAGTTCTTC.

This sequence joins TRBV20-1 and TRBJ2-2, with 7 bases fitting TRBD2. CDR3 length equals 15 residues. The V segment lost 5 bases and the J segment 1 base; nucleotides outside the gene matches: 7. Per the germline V gene, CDR1 is DFQATT and CDR2 is SNEGSKA (reference sequence). This CDR3 reads CSARSGVLNTGELFF. The CDR3 bases are TGCAGTGCTCGGAGCGGGGTACTGAACACCGGGGAGCTGTTTTTT.

The chain carries TRBV4-2 and TRBJ1-2, with D unresolved. The CDR3 runs 16 residues. Trimming removed 1 base at V and 6 bases at J, with 18 bases between. Per the germline V gene, CDR1 is LGHNA and CDR2 is YNFKEQ. In DNA, the CDR3 is TGTGCCAGCAGCCAAGGAGGAGTCGGCCCCGGCGATGGCTACACCTTC. Its translation: CASSQGGVGPGDGYTF.

This clonotype turned up a few times. The chain joins TRBV5-1 to TRBJ2-3; weak D call: TRBD2 (6 bases). Germline loops: CDR1 SGHRS, CDR2 YFSETQ. The CDR3 extends over 15 amino acids. Trimming stripped 2 bases from V and 0 bases from J, with 10 bases between. CDR3 bases: TGCGCCAGCAGCTTCAGGGACTCTAGCACAGATACGCAGTATTTT. It specifies CASSFRDSSTDTQYF.

The V and J genes are TRBV12-3 or TRBV12-4 and TRBJ1-5; tentatively, D is TRBD1 (6 bases). This CDR3 has 14 residues. Trimming left V 5 bases short and J 9 bases short, with 17 bases between. The CDR3 sequence is CASSPTRGSSPQHF. Here the CDR3 DNA reads TGTGCCAGCAGTCCTACGAGGGGGTCCTCGCCCCAGCATTTT.

The chain joins TRBV29-1 to TRBJ1-1, with 7 bases fitting TRBD1. The junction had 4 bases not matched to a gene; V was cut back by 1 base and J by 5 bases. There are 13 residues in the CDR3. Germline V gives CDR1 SQVTM, CDR2 ANQGSEA. The CDR3 is CSVEGQGGTEAFF. The CDR3 bases are TGCAGCGTTGAAGGCCAGGGGGGAACTGAAGCTTTCTTT. The full variable domain, rest sourced from reference TRBV29-1 and TRBJ1-1, is SAVISQKPSRDICQRGTSLTIQCQVDSQVTMMFWYRQQPGQSLTLIATANQGSEATYESGFVIDKFPISRPNLTFSTLTVSNMSPEDSSIYLCSVEGQGGTEAFFGQGTRLTVV.

This clonotype has just a few counts. The V gene is TRBV2, the J gene TRBJ1-6; D remains unclear. This CDR3 is 15 amino acids long. Trimming shortened V by 8 bases and J by 7 bases, and 18 bases separated the two germline ends. Germline CDR1 reads SNHLY; CDR2 reads FYNNEI. CDR3 sequence: CASERQVTLNSPLHF. Written as DNA, the CDR3 is TGTGCCAGCGAAAGGCAGGTTACCTTGAATTCACCCCTCCACTTT.

V usage is TRBV29-1 and J usage is TRBJ2-3; 10 positions match TRBD2. This CDR3 spans 14 amino acids. J gave up 0 bases and V 7 bases, and 4 bases lay outside the gene matches. Germline V gives CDR1 SQVTM, CDR2 ANQGSEA. CDR3 nucleotides: TGCAGCGGGGGACTAGCGCTTAGCACAGATACGCAGTATTTT. Its protein is CSGGLALSTDTQYF.

The rearrangement uses TRBV7-3 and TRBJ2-1; D gene ambiguous. Trimming removed 0 bases at V and 1 base at J, with 7 bases between. The CDR3 length is 15 residues. In germline, CDR1 is SGHTA, CDR2 FQGTGA. CDR3 residues: CASSLTFGSYNEQFF. In nucleotides, the CDR3 is TGTGCCAGCAGCTTAACGTTCGGGTCCTACAATGAGCAGTTCTTC.

Here the CDR3 DNA reads TGTGCCAGCTCACCAAGTCGCTCCAACTATGGCTACACCTTC. This encodes CASSPSRSNYGYTF. The gene calls are TRBV18 and TRBJ1-2, with D hard to call. This CDR3 comprises 14 residues. Germline V gene lookup returns CDR1 KGHSH and CDR2 LQKENI. The V and J ends lost 2 bases and 2 bases respectively, with 9 bases between them.

This clonotype was found many times. V usage is TRBV7-2 and J usage is TRBJ1-3; D not resolved. CDR1 and CDR2 (germline): SGHTA, FQGNSA. V was clipped by 6 bases and J by 4 bases, with 7 bases between them. This CDR3 is built from 12 residues. The CDR3 DNA sequence: TGTGCCAGCAGTAGGGTCGGAAACACCATATATTTT. The encoded protein is CASSRVGNTIYF.

This clonotype was counted a few times. The rearrangement uses TRBV27 and TRBJ2-6; 7 nucleotides agree with TRBD1. Trimming at V came to 5 bases and at J to 0 bases, leaving 4 bases not matched to a gene. The V gene's germline CDR1 is MNHEY and CDR2 SMNVEV (reference sequence). The CDR3 totals 16 residues. CDR3 DNA: TGTGCCAGCAGTGACAGGGTTAGCTCTGGGGCCAACGTCCTGACTTTC. Encoded protein: CASSDRVSSGANVLTF.

The rearrangement links TRBV28 to TRBJ2-7; D gene uncertain. CDR3 length equals 14 residues. Trimming took off 6 bases at V and 2 bases at J, with 14 bases between the two ends. CDR1 and CDR2 from the germline V gene are MDHEN and SYDVKM. The DNA of the CDR3 is TGTGCCAGCAGCCTTCACACAGCTACCTACGAGCAGTACTTC. Encoded protein: CASSLHTATYEQYF. Looking up the rest from reference TRBV28 and TRBJ2-7 gives the full variable domain: DVKVTQSSRYLVKRTGEKVFLECVQDMDHENMFWYRQDPGLGLRLIYFSYDVKMKEKGDIPEGYSVSREKKERFSLILESASTNQTSMYLCASSLHTATYEQYFGPGTRLTVT.

The chain recombines TRBV12-3 or TRBV12-4 with TRBJ2-3; D uncertain. Trimming took off 1 base at V and 1 base at J, with 6 bases between the two ends. CDR3 size: 14 residues. DNA for the CDR3: TGTGCCAGCAGTTTAGTAGGTGGCACAGATACGCAGTATTTT. Encoded protein: CASSLVGGTDTQYF.

This clonotype was counted between two and nine times. The chain recombines TRBV4-3 with TRBJ1-1; TRBD1 might be the D (5 bases). The CDR3 contains 14 residues. Looked up from germline, CDR1 is LGHNA and CDR2 is YSLEER. The V end lost 1 base, the J end lost 6 bases, and 12 bases lay between the germline ends. CDR3 nucleotides: TGCGCCAGCAGCCAAGCGGAGGGGAGGGCTGAAGCTTTCTTT. Translation gives CASSQAEGRAEAFF.

This clonotype showed up many times. V gene TRBV11-2 combines with J gene TRBJ2-7; 7 nucleotides match TRBD2. Trimming cost V 5 bases and J 0 bases; bases outside gene matches: 10. The CDR3 contains 16 residues. Germline CDR1 reads SGHAT; CDR2 reads FQNNGV. The CDR3 sequence is CASSQPGAGSSYEQYF. In nucleotides, the CDR3 is TGTGCCAGCAGCCAGCCGGGAGCGGGAAGCTCCTACGAGCAGTACTTC.

This clonotype was counted between two and nine times. This chain joins TRBV4-2 and TRBJ2-3; 9 bases fit TRBD1. Unmatched junction bases numbered 2, after V lost 4 bases and J lost 0 bases. This CDR3 contains 15 residues. In germline, CDR1 is LGHNA, CDR2 YNFKEQ. For the CDR3, the DNA is TGTGCCAGCAGCCGAACAGGGGGCAGCACAGATACGCAGTATTTT. This codes for CASSRTGGSTDTQYF.

The gene calls are TRBV20-1 and TRBJ1-6; D not certain. The CDR3 loop spans 13 amino acids. Germline loops: CDR1 DFQATT, CDR2 SNEGSKA (reference sequence). V lost 0 bases to trimming and J lost 7 bases, with 7 bases between them. The CDR3 loop is CSARDGGNSPLHF. The CDR3, as DNA: TGCAGTGCTAGAGACGGAGGGAATTCACCCCTCCACTTT.